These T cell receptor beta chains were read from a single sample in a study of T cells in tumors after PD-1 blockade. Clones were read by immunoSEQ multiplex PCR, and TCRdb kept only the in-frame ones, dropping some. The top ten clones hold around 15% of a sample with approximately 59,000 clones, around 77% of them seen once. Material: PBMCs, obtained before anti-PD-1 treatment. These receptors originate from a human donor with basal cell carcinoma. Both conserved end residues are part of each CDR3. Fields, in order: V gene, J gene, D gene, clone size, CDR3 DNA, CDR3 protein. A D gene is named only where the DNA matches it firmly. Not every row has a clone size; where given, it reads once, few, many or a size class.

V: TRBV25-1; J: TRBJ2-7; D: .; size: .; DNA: TGTGCCAGCATAGGACAACTAACCTACGAGCAGTACTTC; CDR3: CASIGQLTYEQYF
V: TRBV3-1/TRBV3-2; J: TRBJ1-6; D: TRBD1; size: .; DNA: TGTGCCAGCAGCCAAAATTCCCTGACAGGGGGCGTGGTTTCACCCCTCCACTTT; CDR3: CASSQNSLTGGVVSPLHF
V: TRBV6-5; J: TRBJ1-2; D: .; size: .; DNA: TGTGCCAGCAGTTACGTTAGGGGGACTAGGGGTGGCTACACCTTC; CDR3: CASSYVRGTRGGYTF
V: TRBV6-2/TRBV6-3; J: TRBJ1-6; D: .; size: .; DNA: TGTGCCAGCAGTTCCGCTGGGACTGTTATGAGCTCCTATAATTCACCCCTCCACTTT; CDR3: CASSSAGTVMSSYNSPLHF
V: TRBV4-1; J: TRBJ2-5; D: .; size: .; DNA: TGCGCCAGCAGCCAAGACGGACTCCTGACCCAGTACTTC; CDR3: CASSQDGLLTQYF
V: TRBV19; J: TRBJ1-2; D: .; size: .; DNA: TGTGCCCGCGATGGAGAAAACAGGGCCACTAACTATGGCTACACCTTC; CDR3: CARDGENRATNYGYTF
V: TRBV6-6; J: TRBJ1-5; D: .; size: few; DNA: TGTGCCAGCAGTTCCGGACAGAGAAATCAGCCCCAGCATTTT; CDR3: CASSSGQRNQPQHF
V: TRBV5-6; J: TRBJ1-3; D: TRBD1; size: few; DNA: TGTGCCAGCAGCCGCCCCTCAGGGGGAGTTAGAAACACCATATATTTT; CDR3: CASSRPSGGVRNTIYF
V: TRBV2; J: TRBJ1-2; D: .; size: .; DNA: TGTGCCAGCGCCCCCCGGACTAACTATGGCTACACCTTC; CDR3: CASAPRTNYGYTF
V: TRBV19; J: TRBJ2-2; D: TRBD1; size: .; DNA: TGTGCCAGTATCAGGACAGGGGGCACCGGGGAGCTGTTTTTT; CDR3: CASIRTGGTGELFF
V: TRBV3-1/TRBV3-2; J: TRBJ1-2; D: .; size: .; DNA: TGTGCCAGCAGCCAGAGGGCGGGGCCTGGCTACACCTTC; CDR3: CASSQRAGPGYTF
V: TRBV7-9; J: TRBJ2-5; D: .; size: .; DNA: TGTGCCAGCAGCTTACGCCCTATTTTTCAAGGGGAAGAGACCCAGTACTTC; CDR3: CASSLRPIFQGEETQYF
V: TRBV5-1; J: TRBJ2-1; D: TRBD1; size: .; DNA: TGCGCCAGCAGCGTTGACGGGACAGGGCTACATGAGCAGTTCTTC; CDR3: CASSVDGTGLHEQFF
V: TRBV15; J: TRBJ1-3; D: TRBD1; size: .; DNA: TGTGCCACCAGCAGAGATTGGTCAGGGGGCGAAGTAAGCTCTGGAAACACCATATATTTT; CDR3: CATSRDWSGGEVSSGNTIYF
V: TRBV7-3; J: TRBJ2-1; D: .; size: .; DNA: TGTGCCAGCAGCTTAACGCGGGACTCCAGTCTTAATGAGCAGTTCTTC; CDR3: CASSLTRDSSLNEQFF
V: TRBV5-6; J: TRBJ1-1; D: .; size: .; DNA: TGTGCCAGCAGCCCATTACCTTGGGACACTGAAGCTTTCTTT; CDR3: CASSPLPWDTEAFF